The rows below give T cell receptor beta chains drawn from one sample of a study of shared clonotypes between healthy human individuals. Produced via immunoSEQ multiplex PCR; TCRdb's table is partial and in-frame only. This repertoire shows some 2,100,000 clones, approximately 94% found once; its top ten account for around 0.13%. Sequencing was carried out using naive CD4+ T cells sorted from blood. These receptors originate from a man between 18 and 35 years old in good health. The CDR3 runs from the conserved cysteine through the conserved F or W. D genes are given only for firm matches.

TRBD1	15	TRBV28	TRBJ1-4	CASSFLVPGGEKLFF	TGTGCCAGCAGTTTTTTAGTTCCAGGGGGTGAAAAACTGTTTTTT
-	17	TRBV2	TRBJ2-2	CASSGEGLAKGTGELFF	TGTGCCAGCAGTGGCGAGGGTTTGGCAAAAGGCACCGGGGAGCTGTTTTTT
-	14	TRBV9	TRBJ1-1	CASSVGQRNTEAFF	TGTGCCAGCAGCGTAGGACAGAGGAACACTGAAGCTTTCTTT
TRBD1	14	TRBV2	TRBJ1-2	CASSDRRGRGGYTF	TGTGCCAGCAGTGATCGAAGGGGGCGGGGTGGCTACACCTTC
-	17	TRBV13	TRBJ2-2	CASSLGGKRARTGELFF	TGTGCCAGCAGCTTAGGGGGGAAGAGGGCCCGCACCGGGGAGCTGTTTTTT
-	13	TRBV2	TRBJ1-6	CASSPVGDSPLHF	TGTGCCAGCAGTCCCGTGGGGGATTCACCCCTCCACTTT
-	15	TRBV6-5	TRBJ1-2	CASSYNNRVDYGYTF	TGTGCCAGCAGTTACAACAACAGGGTTGACTATGGCTACACCTTC
-	15	TRBV5-4	TRBJ2-1	CASSSPGTISNEQFF	TGTGCCAGCAGCTCACCGGGGACGATTTCGAATGAGCAGTTCTTC
TRBD1	14	TRBV28	TRBJ1-2	CASSAPGQGGSYTF	TGTGCCAGCAGTGCACCCGGACAGGGGGGAAGCTACACCTTC
-	16	TRBV10-3	TRBJ1-1	CAISESGGQMNTEAFF	TGTGCCATCAGTGAGTCGGGCGGTCAGATGAACACTGAAGCTTTCTTT
-	11	TRBV29-1	TRBJ1-2	CSVEQGSGYTF	TGCAGCGTTGAACAGGGGAGTGGCTACACCTTC
TRBD1	17	TRBV4-3	TRBJ1-6	CASSQDARPGGFSPLHF	TGCGCCAGCAGCCAAGACGCACGGCCAGGGGGCTTTTCACCCCTCCACTTT